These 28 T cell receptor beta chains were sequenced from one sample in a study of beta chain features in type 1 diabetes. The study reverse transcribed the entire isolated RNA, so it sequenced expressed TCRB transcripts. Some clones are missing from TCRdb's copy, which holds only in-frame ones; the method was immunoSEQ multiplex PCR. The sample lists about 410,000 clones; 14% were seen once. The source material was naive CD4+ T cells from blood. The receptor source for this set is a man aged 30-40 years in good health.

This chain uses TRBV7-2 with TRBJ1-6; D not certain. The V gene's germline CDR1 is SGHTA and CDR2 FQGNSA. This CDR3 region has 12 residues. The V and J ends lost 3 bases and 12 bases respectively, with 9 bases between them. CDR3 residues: CASSFLGRPLHF. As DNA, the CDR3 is TGTGCCAGCAGCTTTCTCGGTAGACCCCTCCACTTT.

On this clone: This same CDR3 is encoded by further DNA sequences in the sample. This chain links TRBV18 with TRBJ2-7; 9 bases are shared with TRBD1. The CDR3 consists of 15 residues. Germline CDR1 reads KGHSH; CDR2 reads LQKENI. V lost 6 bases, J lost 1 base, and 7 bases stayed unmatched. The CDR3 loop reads CASSPGQGISYEQYF. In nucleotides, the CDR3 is TGTGCCAGCTCTCCCGGACAGGGGATTTCCTACGAGCAGTACTTC.

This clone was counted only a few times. CDR3 in DNA: TGTGCTAGTGGTTTGGATTCTGAAGCTTTCTTT. It encodes CASGLDSEAFF. This sequence joins TRBV12-5 and TRBJ1-1; D is unclear. The V end was cut by 1 base, the J end by 6 bases, with 3 bases between. Germline CDR1 reads LGHNT; CDR2 reads FRNRAP. The CDR3 sequence is 11 residues long.

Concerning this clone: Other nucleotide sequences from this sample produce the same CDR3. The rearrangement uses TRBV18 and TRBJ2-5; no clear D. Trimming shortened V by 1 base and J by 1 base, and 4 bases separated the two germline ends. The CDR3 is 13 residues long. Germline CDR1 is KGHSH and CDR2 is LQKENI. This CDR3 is CASSPLSQETQYF. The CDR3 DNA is TGTGCCAGCTCACCACTCTCCCAAGAGACCCAGTACTTC.

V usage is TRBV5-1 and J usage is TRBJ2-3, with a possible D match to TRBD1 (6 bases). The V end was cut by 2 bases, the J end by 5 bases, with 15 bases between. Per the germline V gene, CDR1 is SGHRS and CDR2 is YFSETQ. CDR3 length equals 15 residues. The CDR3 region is CASSFWDKAIDTQYF. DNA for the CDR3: TGCGCCAGCAGCTTTTGGGACAAGGCAATAGATACGCAGTATTTT.

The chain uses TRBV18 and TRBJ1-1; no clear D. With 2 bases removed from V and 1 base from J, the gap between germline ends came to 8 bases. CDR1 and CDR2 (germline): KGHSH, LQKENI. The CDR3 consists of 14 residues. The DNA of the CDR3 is TGTGCCAGCTCACCAAGGAACAGGAACACTGAAGCTTTCTTT. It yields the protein CASSPRNRNTEAFF.

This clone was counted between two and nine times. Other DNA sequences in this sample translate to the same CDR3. CDR3 region: CASSVAPRGEETQYF. The CDR3 region has the DNA TGTGCCAGCAGCGTGGCCCCTCGGGGGGAAGAGACCCAGTACTTC. The V and J genes are TRBV9 and TRBJ2-5; 7 nucleotides match TRBD2. This CDR3 contains 15 residues. Germline lookup yields CDR1 SGDLS and CDR2 YYNGEE. Germline trimming cut 2 bases from V and 3 bases from J; bases unmatched to any gene: 7.

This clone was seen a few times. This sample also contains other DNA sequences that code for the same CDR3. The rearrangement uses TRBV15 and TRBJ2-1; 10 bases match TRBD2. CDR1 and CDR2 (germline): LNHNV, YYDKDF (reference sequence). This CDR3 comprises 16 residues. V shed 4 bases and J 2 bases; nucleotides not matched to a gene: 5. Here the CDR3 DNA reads TGTGCCACCAGCACCAGGAGCGGGAGGGCCTACAATGAGCAGTTCTTC. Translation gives CATSTRSGRAYNEQFF.

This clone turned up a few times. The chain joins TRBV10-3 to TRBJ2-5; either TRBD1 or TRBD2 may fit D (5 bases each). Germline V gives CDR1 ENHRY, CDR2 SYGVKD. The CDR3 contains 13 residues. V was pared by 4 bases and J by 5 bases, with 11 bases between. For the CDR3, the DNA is TGTGCCATCAGTGTGGGGCGCGGGGAGACCCAGTACTTC. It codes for CAISVGRGETQYF.

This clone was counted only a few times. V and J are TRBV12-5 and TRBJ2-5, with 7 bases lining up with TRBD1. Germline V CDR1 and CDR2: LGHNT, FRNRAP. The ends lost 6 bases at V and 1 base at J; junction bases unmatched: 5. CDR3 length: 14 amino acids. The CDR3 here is CASGSGTAQETQYF. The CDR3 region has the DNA TGTGCTAGTGGCTCCGGGACAGCCCAAGAGACCCAGTACTTC.

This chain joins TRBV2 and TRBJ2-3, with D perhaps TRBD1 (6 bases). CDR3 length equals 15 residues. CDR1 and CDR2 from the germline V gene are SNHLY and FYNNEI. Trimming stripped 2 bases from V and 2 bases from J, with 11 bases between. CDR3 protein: CASSESGTNTDTQYF. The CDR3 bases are TGTGCCAGCAGTGAATCCGGGACAAACACAGATACGCAGTATTTT.

The CDR3 region has the DNA TGCGCCAGCAGCCGGGACCGGGCCAAAAACATTCAGTACTTC. Its translation: CASSRDRAKNIQYF. The chain employs TRBV5-1 and TRBJ2-4; either TRBD1 or TRBD2 may supply D (5 bases each). CDR3 length equals 14 residues. Germline-derived CDR1 and CDR2 are SGHRS and YFSETQ. Trimming took 4 bases from V and 1 from J, leaving 9 bases between them.

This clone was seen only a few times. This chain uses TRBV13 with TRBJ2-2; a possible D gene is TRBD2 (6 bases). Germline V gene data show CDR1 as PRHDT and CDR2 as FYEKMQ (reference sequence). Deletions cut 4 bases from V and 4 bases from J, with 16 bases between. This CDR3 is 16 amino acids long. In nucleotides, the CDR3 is TGTGCCAGCAGCTCCACCGGGAGTTTGGTCACCGGGGAGCTGTTTTTT. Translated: CASSSTGSLVTGELFF.

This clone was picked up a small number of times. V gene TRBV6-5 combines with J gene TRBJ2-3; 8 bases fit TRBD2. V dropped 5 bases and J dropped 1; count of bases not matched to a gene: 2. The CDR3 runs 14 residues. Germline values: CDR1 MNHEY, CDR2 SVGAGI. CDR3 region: CASSPGLGTDTQYF. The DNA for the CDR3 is TGTGCCAGCAGTCCGGGACTAGGCACAGATACGCAGTATTTT.

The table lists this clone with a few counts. The CDR3 DNA is TGTGCCATCAGTGACCGTAACTATGGCTACACCTTC. Translated: CAISDRNYGYTF. The chain is built from TRBV10-3 and TRBJ1-2; D remains unclear. The CDR3 is 12 amino acids. Per germline, CDR1 ENHRY and CDR2 SYGVKD. Trimming shortened V by 3 bases and J by 1 base, and 3 bases separated the two germline ends.

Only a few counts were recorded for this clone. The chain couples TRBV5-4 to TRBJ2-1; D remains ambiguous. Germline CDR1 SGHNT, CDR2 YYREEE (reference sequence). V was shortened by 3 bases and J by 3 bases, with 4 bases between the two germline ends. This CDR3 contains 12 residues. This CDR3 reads CASSSGYNEQFF. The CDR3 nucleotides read TGTGCCAGCAGCTCCGGCTACAATGAGCAGTTCTTC.

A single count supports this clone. The CDR3 DNA reads as TGCAGCGTTGAAGAGATTAGGGACAGGGCCACAGATACGCAGTATTTT. It translates to CSVEEIRDRATDTQYF. The gene calls are TRBV29-1 and TRBJ2-3, with TRBD1 matching 9 bases. Trimming cost V 0 bases and J 2 bases; bases outside gene matches: 6. Germline CDR1 and CDR2: SQVTM and ANQGSEA. This CDR3 has 16 amino acids.

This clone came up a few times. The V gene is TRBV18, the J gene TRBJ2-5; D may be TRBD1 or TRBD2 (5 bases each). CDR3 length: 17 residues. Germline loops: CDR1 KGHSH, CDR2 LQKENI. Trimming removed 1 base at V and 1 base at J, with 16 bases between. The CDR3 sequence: CASSPRGPMGTQETQYF. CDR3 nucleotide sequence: TGTGCCAGCTCACCACGAGGACCGATGGGGACCCAAGAGACCCAGTACTTC. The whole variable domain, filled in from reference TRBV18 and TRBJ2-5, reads NAGVMQNPRHLVRRRGQEARLRCSPMKGHSHVYWYRQLPEEGLKFMVYLQKENIIDESGMPKERFSAEFPKEGPSILRIQQVVRGDSAAYFCASSPRGPMGTQETQYFGPGTRLLVL.

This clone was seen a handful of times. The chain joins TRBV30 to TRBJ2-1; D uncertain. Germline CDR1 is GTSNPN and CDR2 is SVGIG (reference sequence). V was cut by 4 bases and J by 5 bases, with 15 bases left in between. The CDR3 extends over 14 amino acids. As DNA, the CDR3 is TGTGCCTGGACTTACGGCCCGACCCACAATGAGCAGTTCTTC. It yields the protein CAWTYGPTHNEQFF.

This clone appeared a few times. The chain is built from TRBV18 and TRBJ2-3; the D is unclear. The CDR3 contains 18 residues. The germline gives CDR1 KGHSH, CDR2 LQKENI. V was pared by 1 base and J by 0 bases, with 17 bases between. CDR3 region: CASSPLIKPTTSTDTQYF. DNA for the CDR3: TGTGCCAGCTCACCACTAATAAAGCCAACCACTAGCACAGATACGCAGTATTTT.

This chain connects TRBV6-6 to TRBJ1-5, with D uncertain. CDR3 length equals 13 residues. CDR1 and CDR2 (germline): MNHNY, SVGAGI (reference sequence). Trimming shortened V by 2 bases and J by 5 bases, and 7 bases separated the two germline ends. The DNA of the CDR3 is TGTGCCAGCAGTTACAGCTTCGATCAGCCCCAGCATTTT. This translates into CASSYSFDQPQHF.

CDR3 amino acids: CASRRAGTDTQYF. The CDR3, as DNA: TGTGCCAGTAGGCGGGCTGGCACAGATACGCAGTATTTT. The chain links TRBV19 to TRBJ2-3, with D perhaps matching TRBD2 (5 bases). The ends were cut back, 6 bases at V and 1 base at J, with 8 bases in the middle. There are 13 residues in the CDR3. CDR1 and CDR2 from the germline V gene are LNHDA and SQIVND (reference sequence).

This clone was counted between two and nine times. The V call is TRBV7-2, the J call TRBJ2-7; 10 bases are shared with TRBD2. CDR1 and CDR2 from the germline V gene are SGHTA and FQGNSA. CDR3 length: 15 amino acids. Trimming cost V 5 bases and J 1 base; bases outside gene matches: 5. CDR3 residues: CASSQVAGGSYEQYF. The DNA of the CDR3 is TGTGCCAGCAGCCAGGTAGCGGGGGGTTCCTACGAGCAGTACTTC. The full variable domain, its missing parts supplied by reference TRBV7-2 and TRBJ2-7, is GAGVSQSPSNKVTEKGKDVELRCDPISGHTALYWYRQSLGQGLEFLIYFQGNSAPDKSGLPSDRFSAERTGGSVSTLTIQRTQQEDSAVYLCASSQVAGGSYEQYFGPGTRLTVT.

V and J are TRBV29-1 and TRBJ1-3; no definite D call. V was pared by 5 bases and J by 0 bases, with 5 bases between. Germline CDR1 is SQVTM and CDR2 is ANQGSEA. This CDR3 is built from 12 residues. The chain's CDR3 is CSVHDSGNTIYF. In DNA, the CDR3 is TGCAGCGTTCACGACTCTGGAAACACCATATATTTT.

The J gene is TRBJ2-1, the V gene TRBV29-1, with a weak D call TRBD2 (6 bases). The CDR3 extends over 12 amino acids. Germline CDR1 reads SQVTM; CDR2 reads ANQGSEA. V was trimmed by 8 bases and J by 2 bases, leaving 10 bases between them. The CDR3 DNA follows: TGCAGCCCCCGCGGGGCCTACAATGAGCAGTTCTTC. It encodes CSPRGAYNEQFF.

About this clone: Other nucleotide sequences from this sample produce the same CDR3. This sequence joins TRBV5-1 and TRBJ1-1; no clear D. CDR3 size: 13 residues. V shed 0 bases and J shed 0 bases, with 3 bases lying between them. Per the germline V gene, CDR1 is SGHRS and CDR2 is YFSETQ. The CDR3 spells CASSLGLNTEAFF. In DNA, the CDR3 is TGCGCCAGCAGCTTGGGTTTGAACACTGAAGCTTTCTTT.

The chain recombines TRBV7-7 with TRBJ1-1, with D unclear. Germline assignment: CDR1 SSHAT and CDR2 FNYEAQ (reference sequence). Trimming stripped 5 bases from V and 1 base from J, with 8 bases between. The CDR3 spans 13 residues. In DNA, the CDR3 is TGTGCCAGCAGCAGAGACACGAACACTGAAGCTTTCTTT. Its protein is CASSRDTNTEAFF.

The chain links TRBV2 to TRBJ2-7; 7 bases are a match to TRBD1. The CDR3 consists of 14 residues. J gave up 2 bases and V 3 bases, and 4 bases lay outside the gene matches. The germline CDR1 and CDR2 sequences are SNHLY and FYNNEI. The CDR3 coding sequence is TGTGCCAGCAGTGAGACAGGGAGTACCTACGAGCAGTACTTC. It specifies CASSETGSTYEQYF.